Each of the 30 T cell receptor beta chains below was sequenced from the same sample in a study of OX40 agonist ivuxolimab in advanced cancers. Assay: immunoSEQ multiplex PCR; the TCRdb copy retains only in-frame clones and omits some. The top ten hold roughly 21% of the sample, which has about 59,000 clones, about 90% seen once. The sequenced sample was CD4+ or CD8+ T cells sorted from blood, obtained in a trial of the OX40 agonist ivuxolimab. All receptors derive from an adult with an advanced solid tumor such as melanoma, head and neck, liver or kidney cancer.

The chain has TRBV30 and TRBJ1-2; D gene ambiguous. The CDR3 has 13 residues. From germline, CDR1 is GTSNPN and CDR2 SVGIG (reference sequence). V lost 4 bases and J lost 5, with 14 bases in between. CDR3 in amino acids: CAWTPGGGYGYTF. The CDR3 DNA is TGTGCCTGGACCCCTGGAGGTGGGTATGGCTACACCTTC.

The J gene is TRBJ2-7, the V gene TRBV13; 8 nucleotides match TRBD1. Germline loops: CDR1 PRHDT, CDR2 FYEKMQ (reference sequence). The V gene end was trimmed by 2 bases and the J gene end by 5 bases; junction bases not matched to a gene: 8. There are 15 residues in the CDR3. CDR3 in amino acids: CASSLTTGEIHEQYF. The CDR3, as DNA: TGTGCCAGCAGCTTAACGACAGGGGAGATCCACGAGCAGTACTTC.

This rearrangement joins TRBV6-1 to TRBJ2-6; D call uncertain. CDR1 and CDR2 (germline): MNHNS, SASEGT. V shed 1 base and J shed 0 bases, with 4 bases lying between them. The CDR3 covers 15 residues. This CDR3 reads CASSEDTSGANVLTF. The CDR3 bases are TGTGCCAGCAGTGAAGACACCTCTGGGGCCAACGTCCTGACTTTC.

With respect to this clone: Here the CDR3 omits its conserved ending phenylalanine or tryptophan, so a read error is the likely source. The DNA is left out, because the CDR3 cannot be placed on it with certainty; the CDR3 is given as TCRdb lists it. The gene calls are TRBV2 and TRBJ1-6. Germline V gene lookup returns CDR1 SNHLY and CDR2 FYNNEI. The CDR3 length equals 13 residues, ends included. The CDR3: CASSEAPAGALKL.

The rearrangement links TRBV9 to TRBJ2-3; no definite D call. Between the trimmed V and J ends, which lost 2 bases and 6 bases, there was a span of 7 bases. The germline gives CDR1 SGDLS, CDR2 YYNGEE. CDR3 size: 12 residues. CDR3 in amino acids: CASSVSSDTQYF. The CDR3 bases are TGTGCCAGCAGCGTTTCTTCTGATACGCAGTATTTT. Filled out from reference TRBV9 and TRBJ2-3, the complete variable domain reads DSGVTQTPKHLITATGQRVTLRCSPRSGDLSVYWYQQSLDQGLQFLIQYYNGEERAKGNILERFSAQQFPDLHSELNLSSLELGDSALYFCASSVSSDTQYFGPGTRLTVL.

The chain links TRBV14 to TRBJ2-3; 12 positions agree with TRBD2. The junction had 15 bases not matched to a gene; V was cut back by 3 bases and J by 2 bases. Germline lookup yields CDR1 SGHDN and CDR2 FVKESK. The CDR3 loop spans 20 amino acids. For the CDR3, the DNA is TGTGCCAGCAGCCAGCTATGGGGACTAGCGGGCTCCGGGCTCACAGATACGCAGTATTTT. This sequence encodes CASSQLWGLAGSGLTDTQYF.

This clone was counted once. This sequence joins TRBV7-6 and TRBJ2-1, with a possible D match to TRBD2 (7 bases). This CDR3 is 17 amino acids long. Germline lookup yields CDR1 SGHVS and CDR2 FNYEAQ. V gave up 4 bases and J gave up 2 bases, with 18 bases separating them. The CDR3 sequence: CASSSTPGGGAYNEQFF. CDR3 bases: TGTGCCAGCAGCTCTACCCCCGGCGGGGGCGCCTACAATGAGCAGTTCTTC.

The gene calls are TRBV19 and TRBJ2-2; TRBD1 matches at 7 bases. This CDR3 region has 14 residues. V shed 10 bases, J shed 3 bases, and the junction held 8 bases outside the gene matches. Germline assignment: CDR1 LNHDA and CDR2 SQIVND (reference sequence). Here the CDR3 reads CATLDRADTGELFF. Written as DNA, the CDR3 is TGTGCCACCTTAGACAGGGCTGACACCGGGGAGCTGTTTTTT.

The J gene is TRBJ2-7, the V gene TRBV15; D unresolved. The CDR3 contains 13 residues. The germline V and J ends were trimmed by 0 bases and 3 bases, with 6 bases remaining between them. The germline V gene has CDR1 LNHNV and CDR2 YYDKDF (reference sequence). DNA for the CDR3: TGTGCCACCAGCAGAGATCCGCGCTACGAGCAGTACTTC. Protein: CATSRDPRYEQYF.

This clone showed up just a few times. This sequence joins TRBV28 and TRBJ2-7; TRBD1 matches at 8 bases. Germline V CDR1 and CDR2: MDHEN, SYDVKM. After removal of 8 bases from V and 6 bases from J, the junction contained 9 bases not matched to a gene. The CDR3 length is 13 residues. DNA of the CDR3: TGTGCCAGCCGAAGGCTTACAGGGGGCGAGCAGTACTTC. Amino acids: CASRRLTGGEQYF. The variable domain in full, with the rest retrieved from reference TRBV28 and TRBJ2-7, is DVKVTQSSRYLVKRTGEKVFLECVQDMDHENMFWYRQDPGLGLRLIYFSYDVKMKEKGDIPEGYSVSREKKERFSLILESASTNQTSMYLCASRRLTGGEQYFGPGTRLTVT.

V usage is TRBV9 and J usage is TRBJ2-1; TRBD2 aligns across 14 bases. This CDR3 region has 19 residues. CDR1 and CDR2 (germline): SGDLS, YYNGEE. J was trimmed by 4 bases and V by 4 bases; bases with no gene match: 13. The CDR3 DNA sequence: TGTGCCAGCAGCCCCTACGGACTAGCGGGGGGACCCGGGTACAATGAGCAGTTCTTC. It is translated as CASSPYGLAGGPGYNEQFF.

This chain uses TRBV4-3 with TRBJ1-2, with D perhaps matching TRBD1 (5 bases). Germline-derived CDR1 and CDR2 are LGHNA and YSLEER. This CDR3 region has 14 residues. The V and J ends lost 1 base and 4 bases respectively, with 10 bases between them. The CDR3 spells CASSQATEVYGYTF. In DNA, the CDR3 is TGCGCCAGCAGCCAAGCGACAGAAGTCTATGGCTACACCTTC.

The gene calls are TRBV28 and TRBJ1-3; D not certain. CDR3 length: 13 amino acids. The germline V gene encodes CDR1 MDHEN and CDR2 SYDVKM. V was trimmed by 3 bases and J by 0 bases, leaving 3 bases between them. Written as DNA, the CDR3 is TGTGCCAGCAGTTTGGACTCTGGAAACACCATATATTTT. This sequence encodes CASSLDSGNTIYF.

V usage is TRBV19 and J usage is TRBJ1-6, with a weak D call TRBD1 (6 bases). The CDR3 length is 15 residues. The germline gives CDR1 LNHDA, CDR2 SQIVND (reference sequence). Between the trimmed V and J ends, which lost 3 bases and 7 bases, there was a span of 13 bases. CDR3 coding DNA: TGTGCCAGTAGTATTTCGGGGGCTGGGAATTCACCCCTCCACTTT. Protein sequence: CASSISGAGNSPLHF.

V usage is TRBV5-1 and J usage is TRBJ1-2; 9 nucleotides line up with TRBD1. CDR1 SGHRS and CDR2 YFSETQ come from the germline V gene. The junction had 14 bases not matched to a gene; V was cut back by 4 bases and J by 4 bases. CDR3 length: 17 amino acids. Here the CDR3 reads CASSKRTGERKIYGYTF. The CDR3 bases are TGCGCCAGCAGCAAAAGGACAGGGGAAAGAAAGATCTATGGCTACACCTTC.

The chain uses TRBV9 and TRBJ1-6; no clear D gene. The germline V and J ends were trimmed by 0 bases and 10 bases, with 8 bases remaining between them. The CDR3 is made up of 13 amino acids. Germline V gives CDR1 SGDLS, CDR2 YYNGEE. For the CDR3, the DNA is TGTGCCAGCAGCGTAGGGGTTGGGTCACCCCTCCACTTT. Protein product: CASSVGVGSPLHF. Combining the CDR3 with reference TRBV9 and TRBJ1-6 gives the whole variable domain DSGVTQTPKHLITATGQRVTLRCSPRSGDLSVYWYQQSLDQGLQFLIQYYNGEERAKGNILERFSAQQFPDLHSELNLSSLELGDSALYFCASSVGVGSPLHFGNGTRLTVT.

V is TRBV19 and J is TRBJ1-3; no firm D call. This CDR3 has 12 amino acids. CDR1 and CDR2 from the germline V gene are LNHDA and SQIVND (reference sequence). V was trimmed by 5 bases and J by 5 bases, leaving 7 bases between them. The CDR3 loop is CASSPNRNTIYF. The CDR3 coding sequence is TGTGCCAGTAGTCCGAACAGAAACACCATATATTTT.

The gene calls are TRBV12-1 and TRBJ2-7; TRBD2 is taken as the D call from the table, unchecked against the DNA. TRBV12-1 is labeled a pseudogene. The CDR3 runs to 15 residues. The CDR3 nucleotides are TGTGCCAGCAGCCCGCCCGGACTAAACTCCTACGAGCAGTACTTC. It translates to CASSPPGLNSYEQYF.

V and J are TRBV4-1 and TRBJ2-5; 9 bases align to TRBD2. V shed 4 bases, J shed 5 bases, and the junction held 17 bases outside the gene matches. This CDR3 has 18 amino acids. The germline V gene encodes CDR1 MGHRA and CDR2 YSYEKL. The CDR3 nucleotides are TGCGCCAGCAGCCTCAGACTAGCGGTTACTGAAGGGTTGGAGACCCAGTACTTC. As protein: CASSLRLAVTEGLETQYF.

The chain is built from TRBV28 and TRBJ1-4; TRBD1 matches 9 bases. Germline V gene data show CDR1 as MDHEN and CDR2 as SYDVKM. The CDR3 totals 16 residues. V shed 7 bases and J 1 base; nucleotides not matched to a gene: 7. As DNA, the CDR3 is TGTGCCAGCACCCGGGACAGGGAGGGAACTAATGAAAAACTGTTTTTT. It codes for CASTRDREGTNEKLFF.

A note on this clone: One junction end does not reproduce the germline sequence, and a read error may be involved. The rearrangement links TRBV6-5 to TRBJ2-1; a weak D match, TRBD1 (6 bases). CDR3 length: 15 amino acids. Germline values: CDR1 MNHEY, CDR2 SVGAGI. Here the CDR3 DNA reads TGTGCCAGCAGAAAAAAGGGGGAATGGTACAGTGAGCAGTTCTTC. Translating gives CASRKKGEWYSEQFF.

J is TRBJ1-5 and V is TRBV30; no reliable D call. CDR3 length: 15 amino acids. Deletions cut 1 base from V and 3 bases from J, with 13 bases between. Germline values: CDR1 GTSNPN, CDR2 SVGIG (reference sequence). The CDR3 reads CAWSGGGAFNQPQHF. The CDR3 nucleotides read TGTGCCTGGAGTGGAGGTGGAGCCTTCAATCAGCCCCAGCATTTT.

The chain employs TRBV9 and TRBJ2-5; 7 bases match TRBD1. From germline, CDR1 is SGDLS and CDR2 YYNGEE. After removal of 4 bases from V and 1 base from J, the junction contained 4 bases not matched to a gene. The CDR3 consists of 14 residues. The CDR3, as DNA: TGTGCCAGCAGCCCCTGGGACAGCCAAGAGACCCAGTACTTC. It encodes CASSPWDSQETQYF.

The chain couples TRBV13 to TRBJ1-1, with a possible D match to TRBD1 (6 bases). V lost 4 bases and J 8 bases, leaving 20 bases between the germline ends. This CDR3 is built from 15 residues. Germline V lookup: CDR1 PRHDT, CDR2 FYEKMQ (reference sequence). This CDR3 reads CASSSGAAVLREAFF. The CDR3 DNA sequence: TGTGCCAGCAGCTCGGGGGCAGCTGTTTTGAGGGAAGCTTTCTTT.

This rearrangement joins TRBV7-9 to TRBJ2-1; 11 bases agree with TRBD2. Germline CDR1 and CDR2: SEHNR and FQNEAQ (reference sequence). This CDR3 has 19 amino acids. V shed 5 bases, J shed 4 bases, and the junction held 16 bases outside the gene matches. DNA of the CDR3: TGTGCCAGCAGCCACCTCGAAACTAGCGGGAGAGTGGGTTACAATGAGCAGTTCTTC. Amino acids: CASSHLETSGRVGYNEQFF.

This chain links TRBV27 with TRBJ2-1, with D unclear. In germline, CDR1 is MNHEY, CDR2 SMNVEV (reference sequence). The CDR3 covers 14 residues. With 6 bases removed from V and 4 bases from J, the gap between germline ends came to 13 bases. The CDR3 coding sequence is TGTGCCAGCAGCGACCGACACCTTTACAATGAGCAGTTCTTC. Its translation: CASSDRHLYNEQFF.

This clone appeared a single time. The chain recombines TRBV4-1 with TRBJ1-3; D ambiguous. The germline V gene has CDR1 MGHRA and CDR2 YSYEKL. The germline V and J ends were trimmed by 5 bases and 3 bases, with 11 bases remaining between them. The CDR3 is 14 amino acids. The CDR3 DNA follows: TGCGCCAGCAGCAAAGTGGGTGGTGGAAACACCATATATTTT. Protein: CASSKVGGGNTIYF.

The chain uses TRBV13 and TRBJ2-7, with D possibly TRBD1 on 5 matching bases. The ends were cut back, 0 bases at V and 3 bases at J, with 6 bases in the middle. The length of the CDR3 is 13 residues. Looked up from germline, CDR1 is PRHDT and CDR2 is FYEKMQ (reference sequence). CDR3 sequence: CASSLGGHYEQYF. CDR3 nucleotide sequence: TGTGCCAGCAGCTTAGGCGGACACTACGAGCAGTACTTC.

The J gene is TRBJ2-7, the V gene TRBV19; possible D gene TRBD1, 5 bases. Germline values: CDR1 LNHDA, CDR2 SQIVND (reference sequence). Deletions cut 4 bases from V and 7 bases from J, with 14 bases between. This CDR3 is built from 13 residues. In DNA form, the CDR3 reads TGTGCCAGTAGTACCATCCCTCGGACAGAGCAGTACTTC. Translating it yields CASSTIPRTEQYF.

This chain joins TRBV28 and TRBJ2-7, with TRBD1 matching 9 bases. This CDR3 has 15 residues. Germline CDR1 MDHEN, CDR2 SYDVKM. The junction had 11 bases not matched to a gene; V was cut back by 5 bases and J by 6 bases. Here the CDR3 reads CASSLWGTGSSEQYV. The CDR3 region has the DNA TGTGCCAGCAGTCTTTGGGGGACAGGGTCATCCGAGCAGTACGTC.